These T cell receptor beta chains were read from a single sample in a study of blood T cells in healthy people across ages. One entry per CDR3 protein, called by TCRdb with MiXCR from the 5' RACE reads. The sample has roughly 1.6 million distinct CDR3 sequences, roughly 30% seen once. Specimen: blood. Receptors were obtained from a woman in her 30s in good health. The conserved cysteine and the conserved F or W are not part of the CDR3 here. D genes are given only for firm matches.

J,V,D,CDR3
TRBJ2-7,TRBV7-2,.,ASSLAAGKAYEQY
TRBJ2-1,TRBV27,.,TSSLSSGVNEQF
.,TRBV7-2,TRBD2,ASGSVAGGAYEQY
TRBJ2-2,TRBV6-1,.,ASSEALLPADGELF
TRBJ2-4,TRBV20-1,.,SARVLAEGDIQY
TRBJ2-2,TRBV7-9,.,ASSLDGAGELF
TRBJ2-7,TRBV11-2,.,ASSFTGGNTLREQY
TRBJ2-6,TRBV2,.,ANTSVAGANVLT
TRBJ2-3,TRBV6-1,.,ASSKRPTDTQY
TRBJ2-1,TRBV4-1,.,ASSPRTDYYGNEQF
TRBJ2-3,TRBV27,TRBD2,ASVMTSGRRDTQY
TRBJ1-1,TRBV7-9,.,ASSFGSEAF
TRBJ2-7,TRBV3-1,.,ARRGNEQY
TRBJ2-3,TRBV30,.,AWSPNQDTQY
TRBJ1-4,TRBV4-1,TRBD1,ASSLLQGANEKLF
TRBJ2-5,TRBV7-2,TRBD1,ASSLRTGIQETQY
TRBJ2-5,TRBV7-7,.,ASSYSGHSGETQY
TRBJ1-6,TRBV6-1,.,ASSEWGPTNNSPLH
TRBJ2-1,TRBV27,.,ASSLSFGRVEQF
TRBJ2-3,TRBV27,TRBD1,ASSLQGAMDTQY
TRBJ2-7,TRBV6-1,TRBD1,ASSEWDSTYGQY
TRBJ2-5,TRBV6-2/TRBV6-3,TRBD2,ASNQAGVGETQY
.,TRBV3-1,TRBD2,ASSQDPAGGPHEQY
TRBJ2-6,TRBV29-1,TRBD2,SVSGRGYSGANVLT
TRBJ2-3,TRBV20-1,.,SARRGYTDTQY
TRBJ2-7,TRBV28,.,ASRPTGGRASYEQY
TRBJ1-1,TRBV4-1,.,ASSPRGGAKNTEAF
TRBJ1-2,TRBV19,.,ASSPVRYLDGYT
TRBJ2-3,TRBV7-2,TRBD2,ASRSAGGPGYTQY
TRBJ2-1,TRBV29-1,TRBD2,SVEPKTGLAGGNEQF
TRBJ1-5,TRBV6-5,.,ASSPSGGGPQPQH
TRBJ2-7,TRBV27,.,ASTPAGGYEQY
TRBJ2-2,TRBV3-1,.,ASSQEGRENTGELF
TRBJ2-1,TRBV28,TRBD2,ASSIGGRGSYNERF
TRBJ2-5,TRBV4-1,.,ASSQGNGPQETQY
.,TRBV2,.,ASSTGAAYEQY
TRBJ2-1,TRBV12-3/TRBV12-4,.,ASSLGLSPRADEQF
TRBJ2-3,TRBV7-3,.,ASSLKGGQGADTQY
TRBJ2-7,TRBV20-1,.,SASGAIAQY
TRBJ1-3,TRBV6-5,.,ASSYSGGNTIY
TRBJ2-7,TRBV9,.,ASSVDGEPSYEQY
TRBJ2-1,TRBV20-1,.,SAPGFYNEQF
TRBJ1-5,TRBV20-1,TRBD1,SARTPGQGIGPQH
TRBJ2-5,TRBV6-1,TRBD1,ASKETGYRETQY
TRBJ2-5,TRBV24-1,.,ATGRDEGTQY
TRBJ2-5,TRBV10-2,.,ASSGGNQETQY
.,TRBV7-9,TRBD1,ASSPKGQGGEQY
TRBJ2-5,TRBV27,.,ASSLGFGRDQETQY
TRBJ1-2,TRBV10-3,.,AIRAEAGYT
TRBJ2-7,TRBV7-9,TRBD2,ATNLRGGVPYEQY
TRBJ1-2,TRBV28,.,ASSLGNRGYT
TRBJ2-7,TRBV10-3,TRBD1,AISAAGDSFDEQY
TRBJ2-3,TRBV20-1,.,SAWTGTASTDTQY
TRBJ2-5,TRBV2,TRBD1,ASSPTTGIQETQY
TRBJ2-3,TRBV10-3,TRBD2,AISATSGGASTDTQY
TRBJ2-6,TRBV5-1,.,ASSFGRVLGANVLT
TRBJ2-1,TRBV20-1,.,SALPDGKAVNEQF
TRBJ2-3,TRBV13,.,ASSSKQGDRGTDTQY
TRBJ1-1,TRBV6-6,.,ASSYLSETEAF